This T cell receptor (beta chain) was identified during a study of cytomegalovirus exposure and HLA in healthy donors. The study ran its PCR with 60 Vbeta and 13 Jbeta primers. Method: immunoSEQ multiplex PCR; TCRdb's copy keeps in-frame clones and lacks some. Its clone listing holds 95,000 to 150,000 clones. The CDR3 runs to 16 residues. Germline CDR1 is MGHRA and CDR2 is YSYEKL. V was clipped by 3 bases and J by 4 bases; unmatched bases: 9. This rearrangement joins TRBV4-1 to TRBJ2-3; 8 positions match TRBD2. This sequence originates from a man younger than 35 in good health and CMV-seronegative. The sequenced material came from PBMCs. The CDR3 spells CASSHSYGRVADTQYF. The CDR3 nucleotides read TGCGCCAGCAGCCACTCCTACGGGAGGGTGGCAGATACGCAGTATTTT.